These 27 T cell receptor beta chains share one sample of origin, sequenced in a study of cytomegalovirus exposure and HLA in healthy donors. PCR was performed using 60 Vbeta and 13 Jbeta primers. Only in-frame clones appear in the TCRdb table, and some are missing; sequencing was by immunoSEQ multiplex PCR. There are under 100,000 clones in the sample; around three fifths occur only once, and over 12% lies in the top ten. Specimen: PBMCs. The receptors here all came from a middle-aged woman in good health and CMV-seropositive.

This sequence joins TRBV30 and TRBJ1-6; D is undetermined. Germline lookup yields CDR1 GTSNPN and CDR2 SVGIG (reference sequence). Deletions cut 7 bases from V and 13 bases from J, with 23 bases between. This CDR3 region has 14 residues. CDR3 nucleotide sequence: TGTGCCTCCAACCTCGGGAGGATGAAGAGTCCCCTCCACTTT. Its protein is CASNLGRMKSPLHF.

This clone has just a few counts. V and J are TRBV7-9 and TRBJ2-1; D gene ambiguous. Germline-derived CDR1 and CDR2 are SEHNR and FQNEAQ (reference sequence). V was trimmed by 1 base and J by 13 bases, leaving 11 bases between them. The CDR3 is 12 amino acids. The CDR3 region is CASSLGSSAQFF. CDR3 sequence (DNA): TGTGCCAGCAGCTTAGGGTCTAGTGCTCAGTTCTTC.

The chain has TRBV28 and TRBJ1-1; D is unresolved. V lost 6 bases and J lost 1, with 18 bases in between. The CDR3 contains 16 residues. Germline CDR1 is MDHEN and CDR2 is SYDVKM. The CDR3 region has the DNA TGTGCCAGCAGGACGCCGGGGAGAGGCCAGAACACTGAAGCTTTCTTT. Translation gives CASRTPGRGQNTEAFF.

V and J are TRBV7-3 and TRBJ2-3, with 9 bases matching TRBD2. The CDR3 is made up of 16 amino acids. J was trimmed by 5 bases and V by 2 bases; bases with no gene match: 8. CDR1 and CDR2 (germline): SGHTA, FQGTGA. Here the CDR3 DNA reads TGTGCCAGCAGCTTACGATGGCGGGAGGGGGAAGATACGCAGTATTTT. It specifies CASSLRWREGEDTQYF.

V gene TRBV7-3 combines with J gene TRBJ2-1; TRBD2 aligns across 10 bases. Germline V lookup: CDR1 SGHTA, CDR2 FQGTGA. V shed 6 bases and J 7 bases; nucleotides not matched to a gene: 18. This CDR3 is 18 amino acids long. CDR3 coding DNA: TGTGCCAGCAGTCCCTTTGCTAGCGGGAGAGGAAGTAAAAATGAGCAGTTCTTC. Amino acid sequence: CASSPFASGRGSKNEQFF.

This chain uses TRBV11-2 with TRBJ1-3, with 7 bases that match TRBD1. Losses at the gene ends were 3 bases for V and 0 bases for J; bases not matched to a gene: 8. There are 17 residues in the CDR3. Per the germline V gene, CDR1 is SGHAT and CDR2 is FQNNGV. In DNA, the CDR3 is TGTGCCAGCAGCTTCTCGACAGGGCAGAGCTCTGGAAACACCATATATTTT. Its translation is CASSFSTGQSSGNTIYF.

The rearrangement joins TRBV5-6 to TRBJ2-3; 8 bases agree with TRBD2. This CDR3 is built from 18 residues. The germline V gene encodes CDR1 SGHDT and CDR2 YYEEEE. V lost 4 bases and J lost 0; bases outside the gene matches: 13. The CDR3 sequence is CASSTGLAPLRSTDTQYF. For the CDR3, the DNA is TGTGCCAGCAGCACCGGACTAGCACCCCTCCGGAGCACAGATACGCAGTATTTT.

The chain combines TRBV28 with TRBJ2-7; TRBD2 agrees at 7 bases. V lost 5 bases and J lost 3; bases outside the gene matches: 13. CDR1 is MDHEN, CDR2 SYDVKM, per germline. The CDR3 runs to 16 residues. This CDR3 reads CASSRMGAGESYEQYF. CDR3 sequence (DNA): TGTGCCAGCAGTCGAATGGGTGCGGGAGAGAGCTACGAGCAGTACTTC.

The chain combines TRBV5-1 with TRBJ2-3, with 7 nucleotides matching TRBD2. Trimming removed 5 bases from V and 1 base from J; junction bases left unmatched: 7. This CDR3 is built from 15 residues. The V gene's germline CDR1 is SGHRS and CDR2 YFSETQ. CDR3 DNA: TGCGCCAGCAGTGGGGGGGGAGGCGGCACAGATACGCAGTATTTT. Its protein is CASSGGGGGTDTQYF.

The chain has TRBV7-6 and TRBJ2-7; no clear D. The CDR3 extends over 16 amino acids. CDR1 is SGHVS and CDR2 is FNYEAQ in the germline V gene. V was trimmed by 2 bases and J by 0 bases, leaving 14 bases between them. CDR3 loop: CASSLNSPFSSYEQYF. CDR3 in DNA: TGTGCCAGCAGCTTAAATTCACCCTTTAGCTCCTACGAGCAGTACTTC. The full variable domain, rest sourced from reference TRBV7-6 and TRBJ2-7, is GAGVSQSPRYKVTKRGQDVALRCDPISGHVSLYWYRQALGQGPEFLTYFNYEAQQDKSGLPNDRFSAERPEGSISTLTIQRTEQRDSAMYRCASSLNSPFSSYEQYFGPGTRLTVT.

V usage is TRBV6-5 and J usage is TRBJ2-1, with D unresolved. This CDR3 is built from 12 residues. Germline CDR1 reads MNHEY; CDR2 reads SVGAGI. Trimming removed 6 bases from V and 13 bases from J, with 16 bases in between. CDR3 sequence reads: CASRAEVSNQFF. DNA for the CDR3: TGTGCCAGCAGGGCGGAAGTTTCCAATCAGTTCTTC.

The rearrangement links TRBV4-3 to TRBJ2-5, with a weak D call TRBD2 (6 bases). The J call may be faulty, since TRBJ2-7 better matches the DNA end. The CDR3 covers 16 residues. Germline V CDR1 and CDR2: LGHNA, YSLEER. The CDR3 is CASSQDAWDGGVEQYF. The CDR3 coding sequence is TGCGCCAGCAGCCAAGACGCCTGGGACGGCGGGGTCGAGCAGTACTTC.

The gene calls are TRBV6-4 and TRBJ1-5; TRBD1 matches 7 bases. CDR1 is MRHNA and CDR2 is SNTAGT in the germline V gene. Trimming at V came to 8 bases and at J to 3 bases, leaving 13 bases not matched to a gene. The CDR3 totals 16 residues. The CDR3 nucleotides read TGTGCCAGCCTGAGGAAGGGGGCGCCCCCCAATCAGCCCCAGCATTTT. Translating it yields CASLRKGAPPNQPQHF.

This clone was found a few times. The V and J genes are TRBV29-1 and TRBJ2-1, with 10 positions matching TRBD2. The CDR3 extends over 17 amino acids. V lost 0 bases and J lost 4; bases outside the gene matches: 9. Germline CDR1 is SQVTM and CDR2 is ANQGSEA. The CDR3 loop reads CSVEDDTSGIEYNEQFF. As DNA, the CDR3 is TGCAGCGTTGAAGATGACACTAGCGGGATTGAGTACAATGAGCAGTTCTTC.

This chain joins TRBV4-3 and TRBJ1-1; 7 bases are a match to TRBD1. Trimming removed 3 bases from V and 1 base from J; junction bases left unmatched: 14. The germline V gene encodes CDR1 LGHNA and CDR2 YSLEER. The CDR3 totals 18 residues. CDR3 nucleotides: TGCGCCAGCAGCCAGGGACAGACAGGAGAGATAGGGAACACTGAAGCTTTCTTT. Residues: CASSQGQTGEIGNTEAFF.

This clone came up a few times. The V gene is TRBV11-2, the J gene TRBJ1-5, with 8 bases identical to TRBD1. This CDR3 region has 14 residues. Germline loops: CDR1 SGHAT, CDR2 FQNNGV. The ends lost 3 bases at V and 5 bases at J; junction bases unmatched: 3. The CDR3 reads CASSFGQGDQPQHF. CDR3 nucleotides: TGTGCCAGCAGCTTCGGACAGGGCGATCAGCCCCAGCATTTT.

The V gene is TRBV28, the J gene TRBJ2-2; weak D call: TRBD1 (6 bases). There are 17 residues in the CDR3. Germline-derived CDR1 and CDR2 are MDHEN and SYDVKM. Trimming removed 4 bases at V and 0 bases at J, with 15 bases between. As DNA, the CDR3 is TGTGCCAGCAGTTACCCCCCTGGACAGACGAACACCGGGGAGCTGTTTTTT. Encoded protein: CASSYPPGQTNTGELFF.

This clone was seen only a few times. The gene calls are TRBV10-2 and TRBJ1-1; 9 positions agree with TRBD1. Germline trimming cut 2 bases from V and 5 bases from J; bases unmatched to any gene: 6. The CDR3 has 15 residues. The germline CDR1 and CDR2 sequences are WSHSY and SAAADI. The CDR3 here is CASSEAGQGRTEAFF. CDR3 coding DNA: TGCGCCAGCAGTGAGGCGGGACAGGGACGGACTGAAGCTTTCTTT.

J is TRBJ2-5 and V is TRBV6-1, with 9 bases aligning to TRBD1. Per germline, CDR1 MNHNS and CDR2 SASEGT. V lost 6 bases and J lost 3; bases outside the gene matches: 2. CDR3 length: 13 residues. CDR3 DNA: TGTGCCAGCAGGGGACAGGGAGAAGAGACCCAGTACTTC. Its translation: CASRGQGEETQYF.

The V and J genes are TRBV7-9 and TRBJ1-1, with 10 positions matching TRBD1. CDR1 and CDR2 (germline): SEHNR, FQNEAQ (reference sequence). The CDR3 has 12 amino acids. The junction had 7 bases not matched to a gene; V was cut back by 7 bases and J by 11 bases. The CDR3 spells CASMRQGARAFF. For the CDR3, the DNA is TGTGCCAGCATGAGACAGGGGGCGCGGGCTTTCTTT.

The chain employs TRBV18 and TRBJ2-7; 8 positions match TRBD1. With V trimmed by 6 bases and J by 2 bases, 12 bases remained unmatched. The CDR3 is 16 amino acids. Germline CDR1 and CDR2: KGHSH and LQKENI. DNA of the CDR3: TGTGCCAGCTCCCCCAGCGGACAGGGCTGGCCCTACGAGCAGTACTTC. This sequence encodes CASSPSGQGWPYEQYF.

This clone showed up just a few times. The chain links TRBV5-6 to TRBJ1-5; no firm D call. Trimming cost V 2 bases and J 1 base, with 13 bases left between them. Germline CDR1 is SGHDT and CDR2 is YYEEEE. The CDR3 totals 16 residues. CDR3 nucleotides: TGTGCCAGCAGCTTACTAGAGACGGGGAGCAATCAGCCCCAGCATTTT. Translation gives CASSLLETGSNQPQHF.

V usage is TRBV12-2 and J usage is TRBJ1-5. TRBV12-2 represents a pseudogene. The CDR3 loop spans 17 amino acids. The CDR3 sequence: CASPRSGGLNSNQPQHF. The CDR3 coding sequence is TGTGCAAGTCCCCGGTCGGGGGGCCTTAATAGCAATCAGCCCCAGCATTTT.

This clone was counted between two and nine times. The rearrangement links TRBV4-1 to TRBJ2-5, with a weak D call TRBD1 (5 bases). CDR3 length: 16 residues. CDR1 is MGHRA, CDR2 YSYEKL, per germline. V lost 5 bases and J 1 base, leaving 17 bases between the germline ends. CDR3 sequence: CASSKVRGQVQETQYF. In DNA form, the CDR3 reads TGCGCCAGCAGCAAAGTAAGGGGCCAAGTCCAAGAGACCCAGTACTTC.

The chain is built from TRBV7-9 and TRBJ1-5, with D unresolved. V was shortened by 5 bases and J by 6 bases, with 8 bases between the two germline ends. The CDR3 sequence is 12 residues long. Germline V gene sequence: CDR1 SEHNR, CDR2 FQNEAQ (reference sequence). The CDR3 DNA reads TGTGCCAGCAGCGATCGGGGTCAGCCCCAGCATTTT. Protein sequence: CASSDRGQPQHF.

This chain uses TRBV6-5 with TRBJ2-1; a weak D match, TRBD2 (5 bases). The germline V gene encodes CDR1 MNHEY and CDR2 SVGAGI. Trimming took 1 base from V and 10 from J, leaving 8 bases between them. The CDR3 totals 12 residues. CDR3: CASSYWEREQFF. The CDR3 DNA reads TGTGCCAGCAGTTACTGGGAGCGCGAGCAGTTCTTC.

The chain is built from TRBV5-1 and TRBJ2-5; D is possibly TRBD2 (5 bases). The CDR3 runs to 16 residues. Trimming stripped 0 bases from V and 5 bases from J, with 17 bases between. CDR1 is SGHRS, CDR2 YFSETQ, per germline. Here the CDR3 reads CASSLEVGAGLETQYF. CDR3 nucleotide sequence: TGCGCCAGCAGCTTGGAGGTGGGAGCCGGCTTGGAGACCCAGTACTTC.